Below are 26 T cell receptor beta chains sequenced from a single sample in a study of OX40 agonist ivuxolimab in advanced cancers. The repertoire was sequenced with immunoSEQ multiplex PCR; TCRdb's copy has only in-frame clones and lacks some. The sample shows tens of thousands of clones, roughly 91% of them seen only once. This material consisted of CD4+ or CD8+ T cells sorted from blood, taken in a trial of the OX40 agonist ivuxolimab. The receptors here all came from an adult with an advanced solid tumor such as melanoma, head and neck, liver or kidney cancer.

The V call is TRBV7-2, the J call TRBJ2-1; D perhaps matches TRBD1 (6 bases). Germline CDR1 is SGHTA and CDR2 is FQGNSA. V was cut by 0 bases and J by 2 bases, with 8 bases left in between. The CDR3 totals 15 residues. CDR3 coding DNA: TGTGCCAGCAGCTTAGCCCGGACAGCCTACAATGAGCAGTTCTTC. This codes for CASSLARTAYNEQFF.

The chain recombines TRBV2 with TRBJ2-5; the match to TRBD2 covers 10 bases. Germline CDR1 is SNHLY and CDR2 is FYNNEI. The CDR3 runs 15 residues. Trimming took 7 bases from V and 5 from J; bases not matched to a gene: 10. The DNA for the CDR3 is TGTGCCAGCACCCGGACTAGCGGCAATTTGGAGACCCAGTACTTC. Protein: CASTRTSGNLETQYF. Variable domain in full (rest from reference TRBV2 and TRBJ2-5): EPEVTQTPSHQVTQMGQEVILRCVPISNHLYFYWYRQILGQKVEFLVSFYNNEISEKSEIFDDQFSVERPDGSNFTLKIRSTKLEDSAMYFCASTRTSGNLETQYFGPGTRLLVL.

The sample holds one count of this clone. The rearrangement links TRBV11-3 to TRBJ1-1; D is possibly TRBD1 (6 bases). V lost 5 bases to trimming and J lost 1 base, with 11 bases between them. CDR1 is SGHNT, CDR2 YENEEA, per germline. The CDR3 contains 14 residues. CDR3 DNA: TGTGCCAGCAGCATACAGGGAGCGAACACTGAAGCTTTCTTT. This translates into CASSIQGANTEAFF.

The chain joins TRBV4-2 to TRBJ1-5, with D perhaps matching TRBD1 (6 bases). V lost 0 bases and J 4 bases, leaving 10 bases between the germline ends. Germline assignment: CDR1 LGHNA and CDR2 YNFKEQ. The CDR3 contains 15 residues. Written as DNA, the CDR3 is TGTGCCAGCAGCCAAGATCAGGGGACTAATCAGCCCCAGCATTTT. Encoded protein: CASSQDQGTNQPQHF.

For the CDR3, the DNA is TGTGCCAGCAGCTTAAGGACTAGTACTAAGTTCTTC. This sequence encodes CASSLRTSTKFF. The rearrangement uses TRBV7-2 and TRBJ2-1; 7 bases are shared with TRBD2. Per the germline V gene, CDR1 is SGHTA and CDR2 is FQGNSA. The CDR3 runs 12 residues. J lost 14 bases, V lost 2 bases, and 6 bases had no gene match.

The rearrangement joins TRBV2 to TRBJ1-5; 7 nucleotides agree with TRBD1. Per the germline V gene, CDR1 is SNHLY and CDR2 is FYNNEI. CDR3 size: 15 residues. V lost 6 bases and J lost 5; bases outside the gene matches: 10. In DNA, the CDR3 is TGTGCCAGCAGGGGAGGGACAGAACTATATCAGCCCCAGCATTTT. It codes for CASRGGTELYQPQHF.

V gene TRBV14 combines with J gene TRBJ2-5; D call uncertain. Trimming removed 4 bases from V and 7 bases from J, with 13 bases in between. The CDR3 extends over 13 amino acids. Germline loops: CDR1 SGHDN, CDR2 FVKESK. CDR3 in DNA: TGTGCCAGCAGCCGAACCCTTTTTGGGACCCAGTACTTC. Its translation is CASSRTLFGTQYF.

This chain connects TRBV27 to TRBJ2-6; the D gene is possibly TRBD1 (5 bases). V dropped 2 bases and J dropped 2 bases, with 13 bases sitting between them. CDR1 and CDR2 from the germline V gene are MNHEY and SMNVEV (reference sequence). The CDR3 is 17 residues long. The CDR3 coding sequence is TGTGCCAGCAGTTTAACTGCAGGGCCAACTGGGGCCAACGTCCTGACTTTC. This gives the protein CASSLTAGPTGANVLTF.

The genes are TRBV28 and TRBJ1-4; no firm D call. Trimming pared 5 bases from V and 7 bases from J, leaving 17 bases between. There are 15 residues in the CDR3. The germline gives CDR1 MDHEN, CDR2 SYDVKM. The CDR3 DNA follows: TGTGCCAGCAGTCCCCCCGACGGGAACGTTGAAAAACTGTTTTTT. This encodes CASSPPDGNVEKLFF. Based on the CDR3 plus reference TRBV28 and TRBJ1-4, the full variable domain is DVKVTQSSRYLVKRTGEKVFLECVQDMDHENMFWYRQDPGLGLRLIYFSYDVKMKEKGDIPEGYSVSREKKERFSLILESASTNQTSMYLCASSPPDGNVEKLFFGSGTQLSVL.

Worth noting for this clone: At one of its ends the junction is not consistent with the germline gene, which may arise from a read error. V and J are TRBV7-2 and TRBJ2-3; D is possibly TRBD2 (6 bases). This CDR3 has 14 residues. The germline CDR1 and CDR2 sequences are SGHTA and FQGNSA. The CDR3 spells CASSLAGGTDTQYF. CDR3 nucleotide sequence: TGTGCCAGCAGCTTAGCGGGAGGCACGGATACGCAGTATTTT.

CDR3: CASSQAGGEISTDTQYF. CDR3 bases: TGCGCCAGCAGCCAAGCCGGAGGGGAAATTAGCACAGATACGCAGTATTTT. The chain carries TRBV4-1 and TRBJ2-3; D may be TRBD2 (6 bases). The germline CDR1 and CDR2 sequences are MGHRA and YSYEKL. The CDR3 contains 17 residues. Trimming shortened V by 1 base and J by 0 bases, and 14 bases separated the two germline ends.

The chain couples TRBV4-2 to TRBJ2-2; 10 bases match TRBD2. The CDR3 length is 16 residues. V dropped 0 bases and J dropped 5; count of bases not matched to a gene: 3. The V gene's germline CDR1 is LGHNA and CDR2 YNFKEQ. The CDR3 is CASSQDLAGVTGELFF. CDR3 sequence (DNA): TGTGCCAGCAGCCAAGACCTAGCGGGAGTAACCGGGGAGCTGTTTTTT.

The chain employs TRBV9 and TRBJ2-1, with TRBD1 identical over 11 bases. This CDR3 comprises 15 residues. V trimming: 4 bases; J trimming: 2 bases; junction bases outside the gene matches: 2. The V gene's germline CDR1 is SGDLS and CDR2 YYNGEE. CDR3 DNA: TGTGCCAGCAGCACGGGACAGGGGGCCTACAATGAGCAGTTCTTC. Its translation: CASSTGQGAYNEQFF.

V is TRBV7-6 and J is TRBJ2-1, with D perhaps TRBD2 (6 bases). V lost 5 bases and J 0 bases, leaving 23 bases between the germline ends. This CDR3 has 19 residues. The germline CDR1 and CDR2 sequences are SGHVS and FNYEAQ. The CDR3 DNA follows: TGTGCCAGCAGCCCGGGTAGAGGCGGGGTCGCAAACTCCTACAATGAGCAGTTCTTC. Translating gives CASSPGRGGVANSYNEQFF. The entire variable domain, with the rest obtained from reference TRBV7-6 and TRBJ2-1, is as follows: GAGVSQSPRYKVTKRGQDVALRCDPISGHVSLYWYRQALGQGPEFLTYFNYEAQQDKSGLPNDRFSAERPEGSISTLTIQRTEQRDSAMYRCASSPGRGGVANSYNEQFFGPGTRLTVL.

This clone was detected only once. This chain uses TRBV7-6 with TRBJ2-1; TRBD1 aligns across 8 bases. V trimming: 5 bases; J trimming: 5 bases; junction bases outside the gene matches: 11. Germline V lookup: CDR1 SGHVS, CDR2 FNYEAQ. The CDR3 runs to 16 residues. CDR3 region: CASSTGQGTGHNEQFF. In DNA, the CDR3 is TGTGCCAGCAGCACCGGACAGGGAACGGGACACAATGAGCAGTTCTTC.

V usage is TRBV19 and J usage is TRBJ2-2; unclear D gene. V dropped 5 bases and J dropped 1 base, with 8 bases sitting between them. The length of the CDR3 is 14 residues. CDR1 and CDR2 (germline): LNHDA, SQIVND (reference sequence). DNA for the CDR3: TGTGCCAGTAGTTCCTCCGGGAACACCGGGGAGCTGTTTTTT. Translated, it gives CASSSSGNTGELFF. The variable domain in full, with the rest retrieved from reference TRBV19 and TRBJ2-2, is DGGITQSPKYLFRKEGQNVTLSCEQNLNHDAMYWYRQDPGQGLRLIYYSQIVNDFQKGDIAEGYSVSREKKESFPLTVTSAQKNPTAFYLCASSSSGNTGELFFGEGSRLTVL.

This clone occurred once. The chain couples TRBV5-5 to TRBJ1-2; D call uncertain. Germline V lookup: CDR1 SGHKS, CDR2 YYEKEE (reference sequence). The CDR3 length is 15 residues. The ends were cut back, 6 bases at V and 0 bases at J, with 15 bases in the middle. CDR3 amino acids: CASIPRRGSNYGYTF. DNA of the CDR3: TGTGCCAGCATCCCGAGAAGAGGATCTAACTATGGCTACACCTTC.

V gene TRBV6-5 combines with J gene TRBJ1-5, with D perhaps TRBD1 (5 bases). Germline V lookup: CDR1 MNHEY, CDR2 SVGAGI. The CDR3 is 13 residues long. Trimming cost V 8 bases and J 3 bases, with 11 bases left between them. The CDR3 sequence is CASSGRDNQPQHF. As DNA, the CDR3 is TGTGCCAGCTCGGGCAGGGACAATCAGCCCCAGCATTTT.

The chain has TRBV4-3 and TRBJ1-2; D might be TRBD1 (6 bases). CDR3 length: 19 amino acids. The germline V and J ends were trimmed by 1 base and 0 bases, with 21 bases remaining between them. Germline CDR1 and CDR2: LGHNA and YSLEER. The CDR3 region is CASSQAAGNPDRTNYGYTF. Written as DNA, the CDR3 is TGCGCCAGCAGCCAAGCCGCCGGTAACCCCGACAGGACTAACTATGGCTACACCTTC.

The gene calls are TRBV15 and TRBJ2-2; D is uncertain. The germline V and J ends were trimmed by 1 base and 1 base, with 7 bases remaining between them. This CDR3 is built from 15 residues. From germline, CDR1 is LNHNV and CDR2 YYDKDF (reference sequence). This CDR3 reads CATSRVSVNTGELFF. As DNA, the CDR3 is TGTGCCACCAGCAGAGTTTCGGTGAACACCGGGGAGCTGTTTTTT.

The chain joins TRBV19 to TRBJ1-6; a possible D gene is TRBD1 (5 bases). The CDR3 consists of 15 residues. CDR1 is LNHDA and CDR2 is SQIVND in the germline V gene (reference sequence). Trimming pared 3 bases from V and 7 bases from J, leaving 13 bases between. CDR3 nucleotides: TGTGCCAGTAGTATCCAGCAGGGATGGAATTCACCCCTCCACTTT. Amino acid sequence: CASSIQQGWNSPLHF.

This clone was seen only once. This chain joins TRBV28 and TRBJ1-5, with D possibly TRBD1 on 5 matching bases. Trimming pared 5 bases from V and 9 bases from J, leaving 20 bases between. The CDR3 is made up of 15 amino acids. CDR1 and CDR2 from the germline V gene are MDHEN and SYDVKM. CDR3 DNA: TGTGCCAGCAGTCGGGCCGGGACCCTCCTTCGGCCCCAGCATTTT. Translation gives CASSRAGTLLRPQHF.

This chain uses TRBV11-3 with TRBJ2-5, with D unclear. Germline CDR1 SGHNT, CDR2 YENEEA. The CDR3 has 15 residues. The V and J ends lost 4 bases and 3 bases respectively, with 15 bases between them. The CDR3 reads CASSSSGGHEETQYF. CDR3 DNA sequence: TGTGCCAGCAGCTCGAGTGGTGGCCACGAAGAGACCCAGTACTTC.

V and J are TRBV25-1 and TRBJ1-6, with a tentative D call TRBD1 (6 bases). The CDR3 consists of 14 residues. Trimming left V 2 bases short and J 7 bases short, with 9 bases between. Germline V gene sequence: CDR1 MGHDK, CDR2 SYGVNS. The CDR3 loop reads CASSEQQGNSPLHF. The CDR3 bases are TGTGCCAGCAGTGAACAACAGGGAAATTCACCCCTCCACTTT.

The V call is TRBV9, the J call TRBJ2-1; 11 nucleotides line up with TRBD2. The CDR3 has 20 residues. J lost 0 bases, V lost 3 bases, and 14 bases had no gene match. CDR1 is SGDLS, CDR2 YYNGEE, per germline. CDR3 in amino acids: CASSDNPGLAATSSYNEQFF. The CDR3 DNA reads as TGTGCCAGCAGCGACAACCCGGGACTAGCGGCAACTTCCTCCTACAATGAGCAGTTCTTC.

The rearrangement joins TRBV10-3 to TRBJ1-1, with D unresolved. Germline assignment: CDR1 ENHRY and CDR2 SYGVKD. The V end lost 4 bases, the J end lost 2 bases, and 8 bases lay between the germline ends. CDR3 length equals 13 residues. The CDR3 DNA is TGTGCCATCAGTGGAGAGGTTAACACTGAAGCTTTCTTT. Translated: CAISGEVNTEAFF.